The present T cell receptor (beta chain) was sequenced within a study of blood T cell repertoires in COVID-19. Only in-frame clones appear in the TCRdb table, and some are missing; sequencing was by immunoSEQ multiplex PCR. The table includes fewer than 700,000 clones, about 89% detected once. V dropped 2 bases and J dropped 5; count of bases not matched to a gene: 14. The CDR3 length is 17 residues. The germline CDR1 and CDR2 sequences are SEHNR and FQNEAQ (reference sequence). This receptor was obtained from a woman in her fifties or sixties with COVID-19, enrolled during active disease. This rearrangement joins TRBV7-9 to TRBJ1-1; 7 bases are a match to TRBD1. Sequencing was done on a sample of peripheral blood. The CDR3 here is CASSLSEWPQGKTEAFF. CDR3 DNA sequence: TGTGCCAGCAGCTTAAGTGAGTGGCCACAGGGGAAGACTGAAGCTTTCTTT.